A single sample gave rise to the 32 T cell receptor beta chains below, sequenced in a study of T cell clonotyping in hematopoietic cell transplantation. Noted time point: recipient sample about 28 days before transplant, after cytoreduction. The assay was immunoSEQ multiplex PCR, and TCRdb's table has in-frame clones only and misses some. The sample carries roughly 80,000 clones, 90% to 97% recorded once. This sample comprised peripheral blood mononuclear cells, obtained before stem cell transplant. The receptors come from a woman in her 50s with acute myeloid leukemia. Some clones in this sample may be carry-over from other donors' samples.

The V call is TRBV5-6, the J call TRBJ2-5; unclear D gene. V was clipped by 0 bases and J by 1 base, with 13 bases between them. The CDR3 is 16 amino acids. Per the germline V gene, CDR1 is SGHDT and CDR2 is YYEEEE. CDR3 region: CASSLVGNSFQETQYF. For the CDR3, the DNA is TGTGCCAGCAGCTTGGTTGGCAACTCATTCCAAGAGACCCAGTACTTC.

This chain links TRBV28 with TRBJ2-7; the D gene is possibly TRBD1 (6 bases). V lost 5 bases and J 7 bases, leaving 12 bases between the germline ends. This CDR3 contains 12 residues. Germline V gene lookup returns CDR1 MDHEN and CDR2 SYDVKM. CDR3 in amino acids: CASSNTGFEQYF. The CDR3 DNA is TGTGCCAGCAGTAATACAGGGTTTGAGCAGTACTTC. The full variable domain, its missing parts supplied by reference TRBV28 and TRBJ2-7, is DVKVTQSSRYLVKRTGEKVFLECVQDMDHENMFWYRQDPGLGLRLIYFSYDVKMKEKGDIPEGYSVSREKKERFSLILESASTNQTSMYLCASSNTGFEQYFGPGTRLTVT.

The CDR3 loop is CASSIGNGGYTF. The CDR3, as DNA: TGTGCCAGTAGTATCGGGAACGGAGGCTACACCTTC. The rearrangement links TRBV19 to TRBJ1-2, with no clear D. Trimming cost V 3 bases and J 8 bases, with 10 bases left between them. From germline, CDR1 is LNHDA and CDR2 SQIVND (reference sequence). There are 12 residues in the CDR3.

This clone was observed a single time. This rearrangement joins TRBV5-8 to TRBJ1-5; D not resolved. This CDR3 comprises 18 residues. With 2 bases removed from V and 0 bases from J, the gap between germline ends came to 18 bases. In germline, CDR1 is SGHTS, CDR2 YDEGEE. The CDR3 sequence: CASSLLSLPDYSNQPQHF. CDR3 coding DNA: TGTGCCAGCAGCTTACTCTCCTTGCCGGATTATAGCAATCAGCCCCAGCATTTT.

This clone has only one observation. The V and J genes are TRBV21-1 and TRBJ2-7; TRBD1 is taken as the D call from the table, unchecked against the DNA. TRBV21-1 is deemed a pseudogene. The CDR3 contains 19 residues. CDR3 nucleotide sequence: TGTGCCAGCAGCAAAATAGGGGGGACCGGGACAGGGGTTTCCCACGAGCAGTACTTC. It specifies CASSKIGGTGTGVSHEQYF.

The chain combines TRBV6-6 with TRBJ2-5; 8 bases fit TRBD2. Looked up from germline, CDR1 is MNHNY and CDR2 is SVGAGI (reference sequence). Trimming removed 1 base from V and 5 bases from J; junction bases left unmatched: 3. There are 14 residues in the CDR3. CDR3 in DNA: TGTGCCAGCAGTTACTTGCGGGGGGTTGAGACCCAGTACTTC. Translating it yields CASSYLRGVETQYF.

This rearrangement joins TRBV10-3 to TRBJ2-1; 7 bases are shared with TRBD2. The V gene end was trimmed by 0 bases and the J gene end by 4 bases; junction bases not matched to a gene: 6. This CDR3 region has 16 residues. CDR1 and CDR2 (germline): ENHRY, SYGVKD. The CDR3 coding sequence is TGTGCCATCAGTGAGTCGGCGGGGGTTCGGTACAATGAGCAGTTCTTC. Encoded protein: CAISESAGVRYNEQFF.

CDR3 region: CSVAGDLNQPQHF. In DNA form, the CDR3 reads TGCAGCGTTGCCGGGGACCTAAATCAGCCCCAGCATTTT. The genes are TRBV29-1 and TRBJ1-5; possible D gene TRBD1, 5 bases. V gave up 4 bases and J gave up 4 bases, with 11 bases separating them. Germline CDR1 and CDR2: SQVTM and ANQGSEA. The CDR3 runs 13 residues.

The chain combines TRBV10-3 with TRBJ2-3; the D is unclear. The germline V gene has CDR1 ENHRY and CDR2 SYGVKD. CDR3 length equals 14 residues. V was shortened by 11 bases and J by 0 bases, with 15 bases between the two germline ends. Here the CDR3 DNA reads TGTGCCTCCAGTCCTGGACGGAGCACAGATACGCAGTATTTT. Protein: CASSPGRSTDTQYF.

The V and J genes are TRBV27 and TRBJ2-1, with 9 nucleotides matching TRBD2. J gave up 0 bases and V 6 bases, and 3 bases lay outside the gene matches. CDR1 MNHEY and CDR2 SMNVEV come from the germline V gene (reference sequence). This CDR3 has 15 residues. CDR3 sequence (DNA): TGTGCCAGCAGAACACTAGCGGGCTCCTACAATGAGCAGTTCTTC. Translated: CASRTLAGSYNEQFF.

For the CDR3, the DNA is TGTGCCAGCAGCTCGACAGGGAACTATGGCTACACCTTC. Translated: CASSSTGNYGYTF. The chain carries TRBV28 and TRBJ1-2, with 7 bases aligning to TRBD1. Losses at the gene ends were 6 bases for V and 2 bases for J; bases not matched to a gene: 3. CDR3 length: 13 residues. Germline assignment: CDR1 MDHEN and CDR2 SYDVKM.

This sequence joins TRBV6-4 and TRBJ2-1, with 7 bases lining up with TRBD2. The ends lost 2 bases at V and 1 base at J; junction bases unmatched: 2. Germline V gene sequence: CDR1 MRHNA, CDR2 SNTAGT. The CDR3 runs 15 residues. The CDR3, as DNA: TGTGCCAGCAGTGACGAGGGACTATCCTACAATGAGCAGTTCTTC. Protein sequence: CASSDEGLSYNEQFF.

This rearrangement joins TRBV11-1 to TRBJ1-1, with 8 bases aligning to TRBD1. Germline loops: CDR1 SGHAT, CDR2 FQDESV (reference sequence). The CDR3 runs to 19 residues. The V segment lost 5 bases and the J segment 1 base; nucleotides outside the gene matches: 18. In nucleotides, the CDR3 is TGTGCCAGCAGCCGAAGGACAAAAGACAGGGGCCGTAGGAACACTGAAGCTTTCTTT. Translated, it gives CASSRRTKDRGRRNTEAFF. Combining the CDR3 with reference TRBV11-1 and TRBJ1-1 gives the whole variable domain EAEVAQSPRYKITEKSQAVAFWCDPISGHATLYWYRQILGQGPELLVQFQDESVVDDSQLPKDRFSAERLKGVDSTLKIQPAELGDSAMYLCASSRRTKDRGRRNTEAFFGQGTRLTVV.

Comments on this clone: This specimen includes other DNA sequences encoding the same CDR3. The J gene is TRBJ2-7, the V gene TRBV30; 7 nucleotides line up with TRBD2. Losses at the gene ends were 2 bases for V and 1 base for J; bases not matched to a gene: 5. CDR1 is GTSNPN and CDR2 is SVGIG in the germline V gene (reference sequence). The CDR3 extends over 14 amino acids. The CDR3 sequence is CAWSPFGGSYEQYF. CDR3 coding DNA: TGTGCCTGGAGTCCTTTCGGGGGGTCCTACGAGCAGTACTTC.

This chain links TRBV27 with TRBJ2-1; unclear D gene. Germline CDR1 and CDR2: MNHEY and SMNVEV (reference sequence). Trimming pared 3 bases from V and 5 bases from J, leaving 2 bases between. The CDR3 is made up of 11 amino acids. The CDR3 loop reads CASSFHNEQFF. The CDR3 DNA sequence: TGTGCCAGCAGTTTCCACAATGAGCAGTTCTTC.

V and J are TRBV19 and TRBJ1-5; TRBD1 matches at 10 bases. From germline, CDR1 is LNHDA and CDR2 SQIVND (reference sequence). The trim removed 7 bases at V and 7 bases at J, leaving 4 bases unmatched. This CDR3 is built from 13 residues. The CDR3 coding sequence is TGTGCCAGTAAGGGGACAGGGGCCCAGCCCCAGCATTTT. It translates to CASKGTGAQPQHF.

The chain joins TRBV30 to TRBJ2-2; D is possibly TRBD2 (6 bases). V was cut by 5 bases and J by 3 bases, with 10 bases left in between. The length of the CDR3 is 13 residues. Germline V gene sequence: CDR1 GTSNPN, CDR2 SVGIG (reference sequence). CDR3 in DNA: TGTGCCTGGTACGGCGGGGACACCGGGGAGCTGTTTTTT. Translating gives CAWYGGDTGELFF.

The V gene is TRBV7-8, the J gene TRBJ1-2; D perhaps matches TRBD1 (5 bases). The germline V gene has CDR1 SGHVS and CDR2 FQNEAQ. The CDR3 sequence is 12 residues long. Trimming cost V 3 bases and J 4 bases, with 6 bases left between them. CDR3 nucleotide sequence: TGTGCCAGCAGCTTCACAGGCTATGGCTACACCTTC. It specifies CASSFTGYGYTF.

CDR3 DNA: TGTGCCAGTAGCCGGGGACTAGCGGGGGGACCCTACGAGCAGTACTTC. Its translation: CASSRGLAGGPYEQYF. The genes are TRBV19 and TRBJ2-7; the match to TRBD2 covers 15 bases. This CDR3 region has 16 residues. The V segment lost 6 bases and the J segment 2 bases; nucleotides outside the gene matches: 5. Looked up from germline, CDR1 is LNHDA and CDR2 is SQIVND (reference sequence). Supplemented by reference TRBV19 and TRBJ2-7, the full variable domain reads DGGITQSPKYLFRKEGQNVTLSCEQNLNHDAMYWYRQDPGQGLRLIYYSQIVNDFQKGDIAEGYSVSREKKESFPLTVTSAQKNPTAFYLCASSRGLAGGPYEQYFGPGTRLTVT.

This rearrangement joins TRBV19 to TRBJ1-5; maybe TRBD1 (5 bases). The CDR3 contains 16 residues. Germline CDR1 and CDR2: LNHDA and SQIVND (reference sequence). V was clipped by 1 base and J by 0 bases, with 10 bases between them. CDR3 coding DNA: TGTGCCAGTAGTATAGTGGGGACCCTTAGCAATCAGCCCCAGCATTTT. Encoded protein: CASSIVGTLSNQPQHF. Full variable domain (rest looked up from reference TRBV19 and TRBJ1-5): DGGITQSPKYLFRKEGQNVTLSCEQNLNHDAMYWYRQDPGQGLRLIYYSQIVNDFQKGDIAEGYSVSREKKESFPLTVTSAQKNPTAFYLCASSIVGTLSNQPQHFGDGTRLSIL.

CDR3 in amino acids: CASSSSPGSHPWEQFF. In DNA form, the CDR3 reads TGTGCCAGCAGCAGCTCACCGGGGTCCCACCCGTGGGAGCAGTTCTTC. The rearrangement uses TRBV7-9 and TRBJ2-1; D might be TRBD2 (5 bases). Germline V gives CDR1 SEHNR, CDR2 FQNEAQ (reference sequence). The CDR3 sequence is 16 residues long. Trimming took 5 bases from V and 10 from J, leaving 24 bases between them. Complete variable domain (other parts from reference TRBV7-9 and TRBJ2-1): DTGVSQNPRHKITKRGQNVTFRCDPISEHNRLYWYRQTLGQGPEFLTYFQNEAQLEKSRLLSDRFSAERPKGSFSTLEIQRTEQGDSAMYLCASSSSPGSHPWEQFFGPGTRLTVL.

The J gene is TRBJ1-1, the V gene TRBV30, with 10 bases fitting TRBD1. The germline CDR1 and CDR2 sequences are GTSNPN and SVGIG (reference sequence). J lost 7 bases, V lost 8 bases, and 4 bases had no gene match. This CDR3 is built from 11 residues. The CDR3 nucleotides are TGTGCCACGGGACAGGGGAATGAAGCTTTCTTT. Protein: CATGQGNEAFF.

The rearrangement links TRBV6-1 to TRBJ2-5; 9 bases line up with TRBD2. V was clipped by 6 bases and J by 2 bases; unmatched bases: 7. Germline V gene data show CDR1 as MNHNS and CDR2 as SASEGT. The CDR3 runs 15 residues. CDR3 in amino acids: CASSEQAGGQETQYF. For the CDR3, the DNA is TGTGCCAGCAGCGAGCAAGCGGGGGGACAAGAGACCCAGTACTTC.

The chain recombines TRBV11-2 with TRBJ2-5; 7 nucleotides align to TRBD2. V was pared by 6 bases and J by 2 bases, with 6 bases of the junction left unmatched. This CDR3 has 14 residues. The germline V gene encodes CDR1 SGHAT and CDR2 FQNNGV. CDR3 protein: CASRLGLRQETQYF. The CDR3 DNA reads as TGTGCCAGCAGGTTGGGACTAAGACAAGAGACCCAGTACTTC.

This chain joins TRBV6-4 and TRBJ1-5; D uncertain. The CDR3 covers 13 residues. From germline, CDR1 is MRHNA and CDR2 SNTAGT. V was trimmed by 4 bases and J by 4 bases, leaving 8 bases between them. The CDR3 here is CASSVTVNQPQHF. The CDR3 DNA reads TGTGCCAGCAGTGTTACAGTAAATCAGCCCCAGCATTTT.

The J gene is TRBJ2-1, the V gene TRBV11-1, with 10 bases aligning to TRBD2. Unmatched junction bases numbered 11, after V lost 5 bases and J lost 7 bases. The CDR3 is 16 residues long. Germline V CDR1 and CDR2: SGHAT, FQDESV (reference sequence). CDR3 amino acids: CASSLEGLALWNEQFF. CDR3 DNA: TGTGCCAGCAGCCTAGAGGGACTAGCGTTATGGAATGAGCAGTTCTTC.

In nucleotides, the CDR3 is TGTGCCTGGAGTGTGGGTCTAGCGGGGTACAATGAGCAGTTCTTC. Its protein product is CAWSVGLAGYNEQFF. The chain recombines TRBV30 with TRBJ2-1; 9 bases match TRBD2. The trim removed 0 bases at V and 4 bases at J, leaving 4 bases unmatched. This CDR3 spans 15 amino acids. Germline assignment: CDR1 GTSNPN and CDR2 SVGIG (reference sequence).

The chain employs TRBV30 and TRBJ2-5; D may be TRBD1 or TRBD2 (6 bases each). CDR1 GTSNPN and CDR2 SVGIG come from the germline V gene (reference sequence). The CDR3 runs 14 residues. Trimming took 0 bases from V and 4 from J, leaving 12 bases between them. CDR3 amino acids: CAWSVAGGRETQYF. The DNA for the CDR3 is TGTGCCTGGAGTGTAGCTGGGGGGCGAGAGACCCAGTACTTC.

V is TRBV28 and J is TRBJ2-4; 8 bases map to TRBD2. Germline assignment: CDR1 MDHEN and CDR2 SYDVKM. The J segment lost 14 bases and the V segment lost 6 bases, leaving 6 bases of the junction unmatched. CDR3 length equals 11 residues. The CDR3 sequence: CASRGTSLKYF. The CDR3 nucleotides read TGTGCCAGCAGGGGGACTAGTTTGAAGTACTTC.

The CDR3 sequence is CASSLVTGGDYTF. The CDR3 DNA sequence: TGCGCCAGCAGCTTGGTTACAGGGGGGGACTACACCTTC. The gene calls are TRBV5-1 and TRBJ1-2; 8 positions match TRBD1. Germline trimming cut 0 bases from V and 10 bases from J; bases unmatched to any gene: 5. Per the germline V gene, CDR1 is SGHRS and CDR2 is YFSETQ. This CDR3 has 13 amino acids.

In its sample, this clone was seen once. J is TRBJ1-2 and V is TRBV7-2; the match to TRBD1 covers 8 bases. Germline CDR1 SGHTA, CDR2 FQGNSA. This CDR3 comprises 13 residues. The V segment lost 1 base and the J segment 8 bases; nucleotides outside the gene matches: 3. CDR3 coding DNA: TGTGCCAGCAGCTTAGGGACAGGGAGGGGCTACACCTTC. The encoded protein is CASSLGTGRGYTF.

The rearrangement links TRBV28 to TRBJ1-5; no clear D gene. The CDR3 is made up of 15 amino acids. Trimming removed 1 base from V and 0 bases from J, with 7 bases in between. In germline, CDR1 is MDHEN, CDR2 SYDVKM. CDR3 DNA sequence: TGTGCCAGCAGTTTATATGAGTATAGCAATCAGCCCCAGCATTTT. Translated: CASSLYEYSNQPQHF.